This T cell receptor (beta chain) was identified in a study of blood T cells in healthy people across ages. With regard to this clonotype: Antigen specificity is unknown.

CDR1 is LGHDT and CDR2 is YNNKEL in the germline V gene (reference sequence). The V end lost 4 bases, the J end lost 7 bases, and 20 bases lay between the germline ends. This CDR3 contains 16 residues. The authors ran a second PCR of about 6 to 11 cycles using a sample-barcoded 5' primer and a J-beta primer mix. With 12 random nucleotides, a template-switch adaptor tagged each individual cDNA molecule. TCRdb recomputed calls from the 5' RACE reads with MiXCR, one row per CDR3 protein. The sample includes some 900,000 distinct CDR3 sequences, approximately 49% of them seen just once. General study results and limits: Strong correlation was found linking TCR beta diversity to naive T cell percentage. PBMCs left unsorted prevented a conclusive naive versus antigen-experienced comparison. TCR beta diversity per million T cells fell roughly linearly with age.

The sample was blood. This chain connects TRBV3-1 to TRBJ1-5; tentative D call: TRBD1 (6 bases). The sequence derives from a man aged 30-40 years in good health. Written as DNA, the CDR3 is TGTGCCAGCAGCCCCGGAGGGGGGGCCCTGAGACAGCCCCAGCATTTT. Its protein is CASSPGGGALRQPQHF.